This TCR beta chain was retrieved from a study of T-cell reconstitution after alpha-beta-depleted transplantation in children. For TCRbeta, the library was prepared with unique molecular identifiers. One entry per CDR3 protein results from TCRdb running MiXCR on the PCR reads. The table includes hundreds of thousands of distinct CDR3 sequences, about 33% detected once. This CDR3 is 13 amino acids long. Unmatched junction bases numbered 3, after V lost 6 bases and J lost 8 bases. Germline CDR1 reads SGHTA; CDR2 reads FQGNSA. The J gene is TRBJ2-1, the V gene TRBV7-2, with 11 nucleotides matching TRBD1. The starting material was PBMCs from the stem cell graft donor, obtained from the stem cell graft. The TCR sequence derives from a human donor who donated a stem cell graft to a child with aplastic anemia. The CDR3 DNA reads TGTGCCAGCAGGGGACAGGGGGGGTATGAGCAGTTCTTC. Its protein product is CASRGQGGYEQFF.